One and the same sample provided the 31 T cell receptor beta chains below, sequenced in a study of breast tumors, draining lymph nodes, adjacent tissues. One entry per CDR3 protein results from TCRdb running MiXCR on the multiplex PCR reads. The repertoire holds around 230,000 distinct CDR3 sequences, with less than 45% as singletons. The lymph nodes were axillary draining lymph nodes from breast cancer patients. Sequenced material: axillary lymph node tissue. These receptors were obtained from a female donor with breast cancer. Some clones in this sample may be carry-over from other donors' samples.

This clonotype was seen repeatedly, ten times or more. This sequence joins TRBV7-2 and TRBJ1-4; no clear D gene. CDR1 and CDR2 (germline): SGHTA, FQGNSA. This CDR3 region has 15 residues. The ends were cut back, 3 bases at V and 7 bases at J, with 15 bases in the middle. The CDR3 region has the DNA TGTGCCAGCAGCTTGGGTGGGAGTGGAACTGAAAAACTGTTTTTT. This sequence encodes CASSLGGSGTEKLFF.

This clonotype appeared many times. J is TRBJ2-2 and V is TRBV4-2; the match to TRBD2 covers 15 bases. J was trimmed by 0 bases and V by 1 base; bases with no gene match: 6. The CDR3 runs to 20 residues. Germline lookup yields CDR1 LGHNA and CDR2 YNFKEQ. CDR3 DNA: TGTGCCAGCAGCCAAGGCCTGGGACTAGCGGGGGGCACGAACACCGGGGAGCTGTTTTTT. Translation gives CASSQGLGLAGGTNTGELFF.

In this sample, this clonotype turned up once. The chain has TRBV19 and TRBJ1-2; 7 bases agree with TRBD1. Trimming at V came to 7 bases and at J to 0 bases, leaving 14 bases not matched to a gene. CDR1 and CDR2 from the germline V gene are LNHDA and SQIVND (reference sequence). The CDR3 spans 17 residues. In DNA, the CDR3 is TGTGCCAGTAAGATGAGACCGGGACAGAACTCTAACTATGGCTACACCTTC. It yields the protein CASKMRPGQNSNYGYTF.

The chain joins TRBV4-2 to TRBJ2-1; TRBD2 matches at 9 bases. Germline-derived CDR1 and CDR2 are LGHNA and YNFKEQ. With V trimmed by 4 bases and J by 3 bases, 10 bases remained unmatched. This CDR3 has 17 residues. In DNA form, the CDR3 reads TGTGCCAGCAGCCTCCGGACTAGCGCCGGACTCTACAATGAGCAGTTCTTC. Translated: CASSLRTSAGLYNEQFF.

The chain recombines TRBV6-1 with TRBJ1-4, with a tentative D call TRBD1 (6 bases). The germline V gene has CDR1 MNHNS and CDR2 SASEGT. Deletions cut 0 bases from V and 8 bases from J, with 13 bases between. The CDR3 is made up of 15 amino acids. The CDR3 nucleotides are TGTGCCAGCAGTGAAGCCGCGCAGGGGTGGGAAAAACTGTTTTTT. Its translation: CASSEAAQGWEKLFF.

This clonotype was detected many times. V and J are TRBV5-4 and TRBJ1-2; a possible D gene is TRBD1 (5 bases). This CDR3 region has 13 residues. V lost 2 bases to trimming and J lost 7 bases, with 12 bases between them. CDR1 and CDR2 (germline): SGHNT, YYREEE (reference sequence). The chain's CDR3 is CASSFTTEAGYTF. DNA of the CDR3: TGTGCCAGCAGCTTCACGACAGAGGCTGGCTACACCTTC.

V gene TRBV13 combines with J gene TRBJ2-7; the D is unclear. V was shortened by 4 bases and J by 0 bases, with 10 bases between the two germline ends. The length of the CDR3 is 14 residues. Germline lookup yields CDR1 PRHDT and CDR2 FYEKMQ (reference sequence). The DNA of the CDR3 is TGTGCCAGCAGCTGGCCGGCCAACTCCTACGAGCAGTACTTC. This sequence encodes CASSWPANSYEQYF.

This clonotype showed up many times. This chain uses TRBV5-1 with TRBJ1-3; 9 nucleotides agree with TRBD1. The ends lost 4 bases at V and 3 bases at J; junction bases unmatched: 2. CDR3 size: 14 residues. CDR1 is SGHRS and CDR2 is YFSETQ in the germline V gene. The CDR3 sequence is CASSVGQGGNTIYF. The CDR3 coding sequence is TGCGCCAGCAGCGTGGGACAGGGTGGAAACACCATATATTTT. Using reference TRBV5-1 and TRBJ1-3 for the parts outside the CDR3, the full variable domain is KAGVTQTPRYLIKTRGQQVTLSCSPISGHRSVSWYQQTPGQGLQFLFEYFSETQRNKGNFPGRFSGRQFSNSRSEMNVSTLELGDSALYLCASSVGQGGNTIYFGEGSWLTVV.

Only a few counts were recorded for this clonotype. V and J are TRBV20-1 and TRBJ2-7, with 9 bases that match TRBD2. The germline CDR1 and CDR2 sequences are DFQATT and SNEGSKA (reference sequence). The CDR3 is 14 residues long. After removal of 4 bases from V and 7 bases from J, the junction contained 11 bases not matched to a gene. The CDR3 coding sequence is TGCAGTGCTAAGAGCGCTAGCGGGAAGACTGAGCAGTACTTC. Translating it yields CSAKSASGKTEQYF.

This clonotype was recorded at least ten times. The rearrangement uses TRBV6-6 and TRBJ1-3, with D possibly matching TRBD1 (5 bases). Germline V gene data show CDR1 as MNHNY and CDR2 as SVGAGI (reference sequence). CDR3 length: 15 amino acids. V dropped 5 bases and J dropped 4 bases, with 15 bases sitting between them. This CDR3 reads CASSSKTVFGNTIYF. The CDR3, as DNA: TGTGCCAGCAGTAGCAAGACAGTGTTCGGAAACACCATATATTTT.

This clonotype occurred many times. The rearrangement joins TRBV20-1 to TRBJ2-3; D not resolved. Germline V gene sequence: CDR1 DFQATT, CDR2 SNEGSKA (reference sequence). V dropped 0 bases and J dropped 3 bases, with 10 bases sitting between them. This CDR3 contains 14 residues. As DNA, the CDR3 is TGCAGTGCTAGAGATCCCAAGAGGACAGATACGCAGTATTTT. It is translated as CSARDPKRTDTQYF.

This clonotype occurred many times. The chain links TRBV24-1 to TRBJ2-7, with D perhaps TRBD1 (5 bases). Germline loops: CDR1 KGHDR, CDR2 SFDVKD. Trimming took 4 bases from V and 5 from J, leaving 17 bases between them. This CDR3 has 15 amino acids. The CDR3 nucleotides read TGTGCCACCAGTGAAGGGGCAGGGCGAGTCGACGAGCAGTACTTC. Amino acids: CATSEGAGRVDEQYF.

V is TRBV7-2 and J is TRBJ2-5, with 7 bases that match TRBD2. CDR3 length: 14 residues. Germline CDR1 is SGHTA and CDR2 is FQGNSA. Trimming at V came to 2 bases and at J to 7 bases, leaving 7 bases not matched to a gene. CDR3 amino acids: CASSLPGGAGTQYF. CDR3 in DNA: TGTGCCAGCAGCTTACCGGGAGGAGCAGGGACCCAGTACTTC.

V is TRBV4-1 and J is TRBJ1-1; no clear D. Germline CDR1 is MGHRA and CDR2 is YSYEKL. The CDR3 runs 14 residues. With 1 base removed from V and 1 base from J, the gap between germline ends came to 7 bases. The CDR3 spells CASSQVLENTEAFF. The CDR3 DNA reads TGCGCCAGCAGCCAAGTTTTAGAGAACACTGAAGCTTTCTTT.

This clonotype occurred a few times. The chain joins TRBV7-3 to TRBJ2-3; a weak D match, TRBD2 (5 bases). From germline, CDR1 is SGHTA and CDR2 FQGTGA. V lost 4 bases to trimming and J lost 8 bases, with 10 bases between them. The CDR3 is 12 amino acids. The CDR3 sequence is CASSSLEGTQYF. The CDR3 DNA follows: TGTGCCAGCAGCTCCCTAGAGGGTACGCAGTATTTT.

This clonotype was observed a handful of times. V usage is TRBV15 and J usage is TRBJ2-1; 15 positions match TRBD2. Germline V CDR1 and CDR2: LNHNV, YYDKDF (reference sequence). The V segment lost 4 bases and the J segment 5 bases; nucleotides outside the gene matches: 15. This CDR3 spans 20 amino acids. DNA of the CDR3: TGTGCCACCAGCATTGTTGAATTGGGACTAGCGGGAGGACTCCACAATGAGCAGTTCTTC. Residues: CATSIVELGLAGGLHNEQFF. The full variable domain, completed using reference TRBV15 and TRBJ2-1, is DAMVIQNPRYQVTQFGKPVTLSCSQTLNHNVMYWYQQKSSQAPKLLFHYYDKDFNNEADTPDNFQSRRPNTSFCFLDIRSPGLGDTAMYLCATSIVELGLAGGLHNEQFFGPGTRLTVL.

This clonotype has ten or more counts. The V gene is TRBV18, the J gene TRBJ2-3; 10 bases are shared with TRBD1. The CDR3 sequence is 15 residues long. The V gene's germline CDR1 is KGHSH and CDR2 LQKENI. Trimming at V came to 4 bases and at J to 3 bases, leaving 4 bases not matched to a gene. As DNA, the CDR3 is TGTGCCAGCTCACTCTCGGGACAGGGGACAGATACGCAGTATTTT. Residues: CASSLSGQGTDTQYF.

This sequence joins TRBV6-5 and TRBJ2-5, with 8 bases that match TRBD2. This CDR3 spans 14 amino acids. Trimming at V came to 6 bases and at J to 5 bases, leaving 8 bases not matched to a gene. The germline gives CDR1 MNHEY, CDR2 SVGAGI. The chain's CDR3 is CASSPGGAEETQYF. CDR3 DNA: TGTGCCAGCAGCCCCGGGGGGGCCGAGGAGACCCAGTACTTC.

The genes are TRBV4-3 and TRBJ1-6, with D uncertain. Germline loops: CDR1 LGHNA, CDR2 YSLEER. The CDR3 has 15 residues. Trimming took 5 bases from V and 7 from J, leaving 15 bases between them. CDR3 DNA: TGCGCCAGCAGCACCGGTCCGGGAGCGAATTCACCCCTCCACTTT. Amino acid sequence: CASSTGPGANSPLHF.

In this sample, this clonotype turned up many times. The chain uses TRBV9 and TRBJ2-5; 9 bases line up with TRBD2. The CDR3 sequence is 17 residues long. The junction had 10 bases not matched to a gene; V was cut back by 0 bases and J by 4 bases. Germline values: CDR1 SGDLS, CDR2 YYNGEE. The CDR3 DNA is TGTGCCAGCAGCGTAGGCCCGGGTAGCGGGAGTTTAGAGACCCAGTACTTC. Its protein is CASSVGPGSGSLETQYF. Full variable domain (outside the CDR3, taken from reference TRBV9 and TRBJ2-5): DSGVTQTPKHLITATGQRVTLRCSPRSGDLSVYWYQQSLDQGLQFLIQYYNGEERAKGNILERFSAQQFPDLHSELNLSSLELGDSALYFCASSVGPGSGSLETQYFGPGTRLLVL.

This clonotype showed up many times. V usage is TRBV19 and J usage is TRBJ1-6; 12 nucleotides line up with TRBD1. The length of the CDR3 is 14 residues. Germline V gene lookup returns CDR1 LNHDA and CDR2 SQIVND (reference sequence). V lost 8 bases to trimming and J lost 10 bases; unmatched junction nucleotides: 6. The CDR3 DNA sequence: TGTGCCAGTCAGCCGGGACAGGGGGCCTCACCCCTCCACTTT. Translation: CASQPGQGASPLHF.

This clonotype occurred many times. This chain links TRBV5-1 with TRBJ1-4, with D tentatively TRBD1 (6 bases). The CDR3 contains 15 residues. The germline CDR1 and CDR2 sequences are SGHRS and YFSETQ. Trimming left V 5 bases short and J 0 bases short, with 11 bases between. CDR3 sequence: CASRRTDATNEKLFF. The CDR3 DNA reads TGCGCCAGCAGGCGGACAGATGCAACTAATGAAAAACTGTTTTTT. Full variable domain (rest looked up from reference TRBV5-1 and TRBJ1-4): KAGVTQTPRYLIKTRGQQVTLSCSPISGHRSVSWYQQTPGQGLQFLFEYFSETQRNKGNFPGRFSGRQFSNSRSEMNVSTLELGDSALYLCASRRTDATNEKLFFGSGTQLSVL.

V is TRBV11-3 and J is TRBJ1-3; maybe TRBD1 (6 bases). The CDR3 is 15 residues long. Trimming took off 4 bases at V and 8 bases at J, with 18 bases between the two ends. CDR1 and CDR2 (germline): SGHNT, YENEEA. The CDR3 protein is CASSSRTWGGYTIYF. As DNA, the CDR3 is TGTGCCAGCAGCTCCAGGACGTGGGGGGGCTACACCATATATTTT.

This clonotype came up many times. The chain has TRBV9 and TRBJ1-2, with a tentative D call TRBD1 (5 bases). There are 15 residues in the CDR3. Germline assignment: CDR1 SGDLS and CDR2 YYNGEE. The germline V and J ends were trimmed by 3 bases and 1 base, with 13 bases remaining between them. The CDR3 region is CASSGGTGGNYGYTF. The CDR3 DNA sequence: TGTGCCAGCAGCGGGGGGACGGGGGGTAACTATGGCTACACCTTC. Filled out from reference TRBV9 and TRBJ1-2, the complete variable domain reads DSGVTQTPKHLITATGQRVTLRCSPRSGDLSVYWYQQSLDQGLQFLIQYYNGEERAKGNILERFSAQQFPDLHSELNLSSLELGDSALYFCASSGGTGGNYGYTFGSGTRLTVV.

The CDR3, as DNA: TGTGCCAGCAGCTTAGGGGGGGCCCGAGATACGCAGTTCTTC. Translated: CASSLGGARDTQFF. The chain uses TRBV7-3 and TRBJ2-1; D perhaps matches TRBD2 (7 bases). V was trimmed by 2 bases and J by 12 bases, leaving 17 bases between them. The germline CDR1 and CDR2 sequences are SGHTA and FQGTGA. The CDR3 consists of 14 residues. The full variable domain, completed using reference TRBV7-3 and TRBJ2-1, is GAGVSQTPSNKVTEKGKYVELRCDPISGHTALYWYRQSLGQGPEFLIYFQGTGAADDSGLPNDRFFAVRPEGSVSTLKIQRTERGDSAVYLCASSLGGARDTQFFGPGTRLTVL.

This clonotype appeared many times. This sequence joins TRBV7-6 and TRBJ2-3, with 14 bases that match TRBD2. The germline gives CDR1 SGHVS, CDR2 FNYEAQ. J lost 0 bases, V lost 8 bases, and 4 bases had no gene match. The CDR3 extends over 16 amino acids. CDR3 amino acids: CASGLAGGSSTDTQYF. The CDR3, as DNA: TGTGCCAGCGGACTAGCGGGGGGAAGTAGCACAGATACGCAGTATTTT.

This chain connects TRBV7-2 to TRBJ2-6; D is perhaps TRBD1 (6 bases). Trimming left V 5 bases short and J 4 bases short, with 9 bases between. The CDR3 runs 14 residues. The germline gives CDR1 SGHTA, CDR2 FQGNSA. The DNA for the CDR3 is TGTGCCAGCAGCCCGGGACACGGGGCCAACGTCCTGACTTTC. Residues: CASSPGHGANVLTF. Variable domain in full (rest from reference TRBV7-2 and TRBJ2-6): GAGVSQSPSNKVTEKGKDVELRCDPISGHTALYWYRQSLGQGLEFLIYFQGNSAPDKSGLPSDRFSAERTGGSVSTLTIQRTQQEDSAVYLCASSPGHGANVLTFGAGSRLTVL.

In its sample, this clonotype was seen many times. CDR3 DNA sequence: TGCAGTGCTAGAGACGGGACAGGGATACGCACCGGGGAGCTGTTTTTT. Its translation is CSARDGTGIRTGELFF. The chain has TRBV20-1 and TRBJ2-2, with TRBD1 identical over 9 bases. V lost 0 bases to trimming and J lost 4 bases; unmatched junction nucleotides: 6. The V gene's germline CDR1 is DFQATT and CDR2 SNEGSKA (reference sequence). CDR3 length: 16 residues.

This clonotype was counted ten times or more. This sequence joins TRBV7-2 and TRBJ2-1; D is uncertain. Trimming stripped 1 base from V and 5 bases from J, with 6 bases between. Germline-derived CDR1 and CDR2 are SGHTA and FQGNSA. The CDR3 is 13 amino acids. CDR3 residues: CASSLDRHNEQFF. DNA for the CDR3: TGTGCCAGCAGCTTAGATAGGCACAATGAGCAGTTCTTC. The full variable domain, completed using reference TRBV7-2 and TRBJ2-1, is GAGVSQSPSNKVTEKGKDVELRCDPISGHTALYWYRQSLGQGLEFLIYFQGNSAPDKSGLPSDRFSAERTGGSVSTLTIQRTQQEDSAVYLCASSLDRHNEQFFGPGTRLTVL.

A note on this clonotype: A read error is likely, as this CDR3 ends without the conserved phenylalanine or tryptophan. It is unclear where the CDR3 begins or ends on the DNA, so no DNA is shown, and the CDR3 is as TCRdb lists it. The chain carries TRBV15 and TRBJ1-3; TRBD1, as called in the table, went unchecked against the DNA. The germline gives CDR1 LNHNV, CDR2 YYDKDF (reference sequence). The CDR3 extends over 9 residues, inclusive of both ends. The CDR3 sequence is CATSRAGDR.

This clonotype was counted many times. The chain carries TRBV3-1 and TRBJ1-2, with 10 bases that match TRBD1. V was clipped by 1 base and J by 4 bases; unmatched bases: 3. CDR3 length: 15 residues. Germline V gives CDR1 LGHDT, CDR2 YNNKEL (reference sequence). This CDR3 reads CASSQGTGGTYGYTF. DNA of the CDR3: TGTGCCAGCAGCCAAGGGACAGGGGGTACCTATGGCTACACCTTC.